The rows below give T cell receptor beta chains drawn from one sample of a study of T cells in Graves' hyperthyroidism and ophthalmopathy. A single record per CDR3 protein comes from TCRdb applying MiXCR to the multiplex PCR reads. This table has 250,000 or so distinct CDR3 sequences, about 15% appearing once. The sample taken for sequencing was blood. These receptors all come from a woman between 18 and 29 years old with Graves' ophthalmopathy. CDR3s include the opening cysteine and the closing phenylalanine or tryptophan. The D gene is left open where the match is weak. Where a row states a size, it is once, few, many or the class of an expanded clone; other rows omit it.

j_gene: TRBJ1-1
abundance: many
d_gene: .
v_gene: TRBV5-1
CDR3aa: CASSSRIADTEAFF
CDR3nt: TGCGCCAGCAGCTCCAGGATAGCGGACACTGAAGCTTTCTTT

j_gene: TRBJ2-3
abundance: many
d_gene: TRBD2
v_gene: TRBV4-2
CDR3aa: CASSQDYGGATDTQYF
CDR3nt: TGTGCCAGCAGCCAAGATTACGGGGGGGCAACAGATACGCAGTATTTT

j_gene: TRBJ2-7
abundance: many
d_gene: .
v_gene: TRBV11-2
CDR3aa: CASSLIAGTAIRGREPSYEQYF
CDR3nt: TGTGCCAGCAGCCTAATAGCCGGGACAGCTATCCGAGGGCGGGAGCCGTCCTACGAGCAGTACTTC

j_gene: TRBJ2-1
abundance: many
d_gene: .
v_gene: TRBV4-1
CDR3aa: CASSQVSTATDEQFF
CDR3nt: TGCGCCAGCAGCCAAGTGAGCACCGCTACGGATGAGCAGTTCTTC

j_gene: TRBJ1-1
abundance: many
d_gene: .
v_gene: TRBV28
CDR3aa: CASSLRTEAFF
CDR3nt: TGTGCCAGCAGTTTGCGAACTGAAGCTTTCTTT

j_gene: TRBJ1-1
abundance: many
d_gene: TRBD1
v_gene: TRBV20-1
CDR3aa: CSARDGRGYEAFF
CDR3nt: TGCAGTGCTAGAGATGGCAGGGGGTATGAAGCTTTCTTT

j_gene: TRBJ1-4
abundance: many
d_gene: .
v_gene: TRBV6-1
CDR3aa: CASRRGQIVSNEKLFF
CDR3nt: TGTGCCAGCCGACGGGGGCAAATTGTGTCTAATGAAAAACTGTTTTTT

j_gene: TRBJ1-2
abundance: many
d_gene: TRBD1
v_gene: TRBV15
CDR3aa: CATSRADRAGYTF
CDR3nt: TGTGCCACCAGCAGAGCAGACAGGGCTGGCTACACCTTC

j_gene: TRBJ2-5
abundance: many
d_gene: .
v_gene: TRBV28
CDR3aa: CASRDPQWRPEGQYF
CDR3nt: TGTGCCAGCAGGGACCCACAGTGGCGGCCCGAGGGCCAGTACTTC

j_gene: TRBJ2-7
abundance: .
d_gene: TRBD1
v_gene: TRBV28
CDR3aa: CASSSPRQGAGYEQYF
CDR3nt: TGTGCCAGCAGCTCCCCTCGACAGGGGGCGGGATACGAGCAGTACTTC

j_gene: TRBJ1-2
abundance: .
d_gene: .
v_gene: TRBV11-3
CDR3aa: CASSLGGGFSGYTF
CDR3nt: TGTGCCAGCAGCTTAGGGGGAGGGTTCTCCGGCTACACCTTC

j_gene: TRBJ2-1
abundance: many
d_gene: TRBD2
v_gene: TRBV7-9
CDR3aa: CASSTQTSGMYNEQFF
CDR3nt: TGTGCCAGCAGCACGCAGACTAGCGGGATGTACAATGAGCAGTTCTTC

j_gene: TRBJ2-1
abundance: many
d_gene: .
v_gene: TRBV29-1
CDR3aa: CSVEGGPPYNEQFF
CDR3nt: TGCAGCGTGGAAGGGGGGCCCCCCTACAATGAGCAGTTCTTC

j_gene: TRBJ2-2
abundance: many
d_gene: TRBD2
v_gene: TRBV2
CDR3aa: CASSETVAGTGELFF
CDR3nt: TGTGCCAGCAGTGAAACGGTAGCGGGAACCGGGGAGCTGTTTTTT

j_gene: TRBJ1-2
abundance: many
d_gene: .
v_gene: TRBV6-5
CDR3aa: CASSYSRSYGYTF
CDR3nt: TGTGCCAGCAGTTACTCGAGGTCCTATGGCTACACCTTC

j_gene: TRBJ2-1
abundance: many
d_gene: .
v_gene: TRBV14
CDR3aa: CASSQGGMGGNEQFF
CDR3nt: TGTGCCAGCAGCCAAGGAGGGATGGGCGGAAATGAGCAGTTCTTC

j_gene: TRBJ2-3
abundance: many
d_gene: TRBD2
v_gene: TRBV30
CDR3aa: CAWISSGFADTQYF
CDR3nt: TGTGCCTGGATATCTAGCGGGTTCGCAGATACGCAGTATTTT

j_gene: TRBJ2-2
abundance: many
d_gene: TRBD2
v_gene: TRBV5-1
CDR3aa: CASSLTDSTGLAGGYRELFF
CDR3nt: TGCGCCAGCAGCTTGACCGATTCGACAGGCCTAGCGGGGGGCTACCGGGAGCTGTTTTTT

j_gene: TRBJ2-1
abundance: many
d_gene: TRBD2
v_gene: TRBV27
CDR3aa: CASKRAGGYYNEQFF
CDR3nt: TGTGCCAGCAAACGCGCGGGAGGATATTACAATGAGCAGTTCTTC

j_gene: TRBJ2-1
abundance: .
d_gene: TRBD2
v_gene: TRBV20-1
CDR3aa: CSARDSRRLAGVLNEQFF
CDR3nt: TGCAGTGCTAGAGACTCACGGAGGCTAGCGGGAGTTCTGAATGAGCAGTTCTTC

j_gene: TRBJ2-3
abundance: many
d_gene: .
v_gene: TRBV20-1
CDR3aa: CSASGDRSTDTQYF
CDR3nt: TGCAGTGCTAGCGGAGACAGAAGCACAGATACGCAGTATTTT

j_gene: TRBJ1-1
abundance: many
d_gene: .
v_gene: TRBV20-1
CDR3aa: CSARSWVGNTEAFF
CDR3nt: TGCAGTGCTAGATCGTGGGTAGGGAACACTGAAGCTTTCTTT

j_gene: TRBJ1-2
abundance: .
d_gene: TRBD1
v_gene: TRBV20-1
CDR3aa: CSADRGAYGYTF
CDR3nt: TGCAGTGCTGACAGGGGGGCCTATGGCTACACCTTC

j_gene: TRBJ2-3
abundance: .
d_gene: .
v_gene: TRBV9
CDR3aa: CASSEDEGTDTQYF
CDR3nt: TGTGCCAGCAGCGAGGACGAGGGTACAGATACGCAGTATTTT

j_gene: TRBJ2-7
abundance: many
d_gene: TRBD1
v_gene: TRBV11-2
CDR3aa: CASSSKKGTGGYYEQYF
CDR3nt: TGTGCCAGCAGCTCGAAAAAGGGGACAGGGGGGTACTACGAGCAGTACTTC

j_gene: TRBJ1-5
abundance: many
d_gene: .
v_gene: TRBV28
CDR3aa: CASSSSGHLNQPQHF
CDR3nt: TGTGCCAGCAGTTCAAGCGGACACCTCAATCAGCCCCAGCATTTT

j_gene: TRBJ2-7
abundance: many
d_gene: .
v_gene: TRBV7-3
CDR3aa: CASSPGANNEQYF
CDR3nt: TGTGCCAGCAGCCCGGGAGCTAACAACGAGCAGTACTTC

j_gene: TRBJ2-7
abundance: many
d_gene: TRBD1
v_gene: TRBV3-1
CDR3aa: CASSQDWDSIYEQYF
CDR3nt: TGTGCCAGCAGCCAAGATTGGGACAGCATCTACGAGCAGTACTTC

j_gene: TRBJ1-5
abundance: many
d_gene: TRBD1
v_gene: TRBV28
CDR3aa: CASSLRGQTSNQPQHF
CDR3nt: TGTGCCAGCAGTTTAAGGGGACAGACTAGCAATCAGCCCCAGCATTTT

j_gene: TRBJ2-3
abundance: many
d_gene: .
v_gene: TRBV6-1
CDR3aa: CASSALREDTQYF
CDR3nt: TGTGCCAGCAGTGCCCTTAGGGAGGATACGCAGTATTTT

j_gene: TRBJ2-7
abundance: .
d_gene: .
v_gene: TRBV10-1
CDR3aa: CASSESSNEQYF
CDR3nt: TGCGCCAGCAGTGAGTCCTCGAACGAGCAGTACTTC

j_gene: TRBJ1-5
abundance: many
d_gene: TRBD1
v_gene: TRBV28
CDR3aa: CATVNGGTGGGNQPQHF
CDR3nt: TGTGCCACCGTAAATGGGGGGACAGGGGGAGGCAATCAGCCCCAGCATTTT

j_gene: TRBJ2-5
abundance: many
d_gene: TRBD2
v_gene: TRBV3-1
CDR3aa: CASSYTTWTSGKQETQYF
CDR3nt: TGTGCCAGCAGCTACACTACCTGGACTAGCGGGAAACAAGAGACCCAGTACTTC

j_gene: TRBJ2-7
abundance: many
d_gene: TRBD1
v_gene: TRBV6-1
CDR3aa: CASRPQGDSYEQYF
CDR3nt: TGTGCCAGCAGACCTCAGGGGGACTCCTACGAGCAGTACTTC

j_gene: TRBJ1-1
abundance: many
d_gene: .
v_gene: TRBV6-5
CDR3aa: CASSYSTNMNTEAFF
CDR3nt: TGTGCCAGCAGTTACTCCACGAACATGAACACTGAAGCTTTCTTT

j_gene: TRBJ1-2
abundance: .
d_gene: TRBD1
v_gene: TRBV2
CDR3aa: CASRIGDRENYGYTF
CDR3nt: TGTGCCAGCAGAATTGGGGACAGGGAAAACTATGGCTACACCTTC

j_gene: TRBJ1-1
abundance: .
d_gene: TRBD1
v_gene: TRBV3-1
CDR3aa: CASSHVRTGGNAEAFF
CDR3nt: TGTGCCAGCAGCCACGTTAGGACAGGGGGAAACGCTGAAGCTTTCTTT

j_gene: TRBJ2-4
abundance: many
d_gene: TRBD2
v_gene: TRBV5-8
CDR3aa: CASSLVGRAKNIQYF
CDR3nt: TGTGCCAGCAGCTTGGTCGGGAGGGCCAAAAACATTCAGTACTTC

j_gene: TRBJ2-3
abundance: many
d_gene: TRBD2
v_gene: TRBV20-1
CDR3aa: CSARGAGTSGRDTQYF
CDR3nt: TGCAGTGCTAGAGGGGCCGGGACTAGCGGGAGGGATACGCAGTATTTT

j_gene: TRBJ1-5
abundance: many
d_gene: .
v_gene: TRBV6-5
CDR3aa: CASSYGSDTQHF
CDR3nt: TGTGCCAGCAGTTACGGGTCGGACACCCAGCATTTT

j_gene: TRBJ2-3
abundance: .
d_gene: TRBD2
v_gene: TRBV11-2
CDR3aa: CASSLAPGLASDTQYF
CDR3nt: TGTGCCAGCAGCTTGGCTCCGGGACTAGCGTCAGATACGCAGTATTTT

j_gene: TRBJ1-2
abundance: .
d_gene: TRBD1
v_gene: TRBV20-1
CDR3aa: CSASPGQGHGYTF
CDR3nt: TGCAGTGCTAGCCCGGGACAGGGACATGGCTACACCTTC

j_gene: TRBJ2-1
abundance: many
d_gene: TRBD1
v_gene: TRBV28
CDR3aa: CASTVSIGTVYNEQFF
CDR3nt: TGTGCCAGCACCGTGAGTATAGGGACAGTCTACAATGAGCAGTTCTTC

j_gene: TRBJ1-2
abundance: many
d_gene: TRBD1
v_gene: TRBV7-9
CDR3aa: CASSLLVDRVIGYTF
CDR3nt: TGTGCCAGCAGCTTGTTGGTGGACAGGGTTATTGGCTACACCTTC

j_gene: TRBJ2-7
abundance: many
d_gene: .
v_gene: TRBV28
CDR3aa: CASREQGSFGEQYF
CDR3nt: TGTGCCAGCAGGGAACAGGGAAGTTTTGGGGAGCAGTACTTC

j_gene: TRBJ2-3
abundance: many
d_gene: .
v_gene: TRBV4-1
CDR3aa: CASSPPPGSPTDTQYF
CDR3nt: TGCGCCAGCAGTCCCCCTCCAGGCTCTCCCACAGATACGCAGTATTTT